This TCR beta chain was profiled in a study of cytomegalovirus exposure and HLA in healthy donors. The overall study: The Caucasian-associated ancestry cluster held around 76% of around 380 genotyped donors. Study-level findings and limits: Excluded were some V segments that proved indistinguishable, including TRBV6-2 and TRBV6-3. In an earlier analysis, about 87% or about 30%: the productive usage of most TCR beta V segments.

Donors sampled were nominally healthy, though unrecorded immune exposures were likely. The PCR ran on 60 Vbeta and 13 Jbeta primers. Profiling relied on immunoSEQ multiplex PCR, and the TCRdb table lists in-frame clones only, not all of them. Among over 40,000 clones listed, around 90% were seen once. Points on this clone: Antigen: not known.

The ends were cut back, 4 bases at V and 8 bases at J, with 15 bases in the middle. Germline V gene lookup returns CDR1 SGHNT and CDR2 YENEEA. This CDR3 is 14 amino acids long. Sample: PBMCs. This TCR was recovered from a woman in her forties in good health and CMV-seropositive. V gene TRBV11-3 combines with J gene TRBJ2-1, with D perhaps matching TRBD2 (5 bases). The CDR3 nucleotides read TGTGCCAGCAGCTCCGGGCCTAGCTCCCATGAGCAGTTCTTC. Its translation is CASSSGPSSHEQFF.